A single sample is the source of the 24 T cell receptor beta chains below, sequenced in a study of blood T cell repertoires in COVID-19. The repertoire was sequenced with immunoSEQ multiplex PCR; TCRdb's copy has only in-frame clones and lacks some. The sample yields about 390,000 clones, around 87% seen once. The specimen was peripheral blood. The receptors derive from a woman aged 55-69 years with COVID-19, enrolled during active disease.

This rearrangement joins TRBV19 to TRBJ2-7; possibly TRBD2 for D (5 bases). The CDR3 spans 14 residues. CDR1 and CDR2 from the germline V gene are LNHDA and SQIVND (reference sequence). V lost 3 bases and J 2 bases, leaving 11 bases between the germline ends. CDR3 DNA sequence: TGTGCCAGTAGTATTTGGCAGCGGACCTACGAGCAGTACTTC. Encoded protein: CASSIWQRTYEQYF.

The chain is built from TRBV11-3 and TRBJ1-2; D is possibly TRBD1 (5 bases). The CDR3 extends over 17 amino acids. Germline loops: CDR1 SGHNT, CDR2 YENEEA. V lost 1 base, J lost 3 bases, and 18 bases lay in between. The CDR3, as DNA: TGTGCCAGCAGCTTAGGGGACGGGAGGGTAGAGGACTATGGCTACACCTTC. This sequence encodes CASSLGDGRVEDYGYTF.

This clone has just one count. This same CDR3 is encoded by further DNA sequences in the sample. This chain uses TRBV6-5 with TRBJ1-1, with D perhaps matching TRBD1 (5 bases). Between the trimmed V and J ends, which lost 0 bases and 5 bases, there was a span of 7 bases. The CDR3 is 13 residues long. Germline CDR1 reads MNHEY; CDR2 reads SVGAGI. The CDR3 is CASSYSRGTEAFF. The CDR3 coding sequence is TGTGCCAGCAGTTACTCGCGGGGGACTGAAGCTTTCTTT.

The genes are TRBV4-2 and TRBJ1-1; possible D gene TRBD1, 5 bases. Germline V gene data show CDR1 as LGHNA and CDR2 as YNFKEQ. V was trimmed by 5 bases and J by 11 bases, leaving 24 bases between them. The CDR3 loop spans 15 amino acids. The CDR3 here is CASSAPSTAVDEAFF. CDR3 coding DNA: TGTGCCAGCAGCGCCCCCTCGACAGCCGTAGATGAGGCTTTCTTT.

The V gene is TRBV19, the J gene TRBJ1-5, with D perhaps TRBD1 (5 bases). Trimming took 5 bases from V and 4 from J, leaving 12 bases between them. Germline CDR1 LNHDA, CDR2 SQIVND (reference sequence). This CDR3 region has 14 residues. CDR3 region: CASSLAGGNQPQHF. CDR3 bases: TGTGCCAGTAGTCTGGCTGGGGGGAATCAGCCCCAGCATTTT.

The chain carries TRBV19 and TRBJ2-1; TRBD1 is a possible D gene (5 bases). The CDR3 runs 14 residues. Per the germline V gene, CDR1 is LNHDA and CDR2 is SQIVND (reference sequence). Trimming pared 3 bases from V and 1 base from J, leaving 7 bases between. As DNA, the CDR3 is TGTGCCAGTAGTATGCAGGGATCCTACAATGAGCAGTTCTTC. This codes for CASSMQGSYNEQFF.

This clone occurred once. V usage is TRBV6-5 and J usage is TRBJ2-1; tentatively, D is TRBD1 (6 bases). The CDR3 length is 16 residues. The germline V gene encodes CDR1 MNHEY and CDR2 SVGAGI. The ends were cut back, 3 bases at V and 8 bases at J, with 20 bases in the middle. CDR3 sequence reads: CASSYPPGQPIDEQFF. As DNA, the CDR3 is TGTGCCAGCAGTTATCCACCGGGACAACCTATCGATGAGCAGTTCTTC.

This chain joins TRBV7-6 and TRBJ1-1; no firm D call. V lost 6 bases and J 0 bases, leaving 14 bases between the germline ends. The CDR3 length is 15 residues. CDR1 and CDR2 (germline): SGHVS, FNYEAQ. The CDR3 region has the DNA TGTGCCAGCAGTCGCCCCGGGTTGTTGAACACTGAAGCTTTCTTT. This sequence encodes CASSRPGLLNTEAFF.

The chain combines TRBV9 with TRBJ2-2; 13 positions match TRBD2. CDR1 and CDR2 from the germline V gene are SGDLS and YYNGEE. This CDR3 contains 17 residues. V lost 3 bases, J lost 3 bases, and 5 bases stayed unmatched. Here the CDR3 DNA reads TGTGCCAGCAGCGCAGGACTAGCGGGGGTGGACACCGGGGAGCTGTTTTTT. It specifies CASSAGLAGVDTGELFF.

The chain combines TRBV25-1 with TRBJ1-4, with D hard to call. V gave up 2 bases and J gave up 5 bases, with 9 bases separating them. CDR1 and CDR2 from the germline V gene are MGHDK and SYGVNS. CDR3 size: 14 residues. The CDR3 region has the DNA TGTGCCAGCAGTGAAATTGGGCAAAATGAAAAACTGTTTTTT. Translated: CASSEIGQNEKLFF.

As concerns this clone: Its ends do not fully match the called genes, so a read error is possible. The chain is built from TRBV3-1 (or the pseudogene TRBV3-2) and TRBJ2-1; perhaps TRBD2 as D (6 bases). Germline V CDR1 and CDR2: LGHDT, YNNKEL (reference sequence). This CDR3 contains 11 residues. In nucleotides, the CDR3 is TGTGCCAGCAGCTTCGTGGGGGGTACGATCTTC. Translating it yields CASSFVGGTIF.

This chain connects TRBV24-1 to TRBJ2-1; 14 bases line up with TRBD2. The CDR3 loop spans 15 amino acids. The V and J ends lost 5 bases and 10 bases, in that order; junction bases with no gene match: 6. CDR1 KGHDR and CDR2 SFDVKD come from the germline V gene. CDR3: CATSAGTSGGPEQFF. CDR3 DNA sequence: TGTGCCACCAGTGCCGGGACTAGCGGGGGCCCCGAGCAGTTCTTC.

V and J are TRBV6-1 and TRBJ1-3, with D maybe TRBD1 (6 bases). Germline loops: CDR1 MNHNS, CDR2 SASEGT. CDR3 length: 16 residues. Trimming cost V 4 bases and J 4 bases, with 17 bases left between them. For the CDR3, the DNA is TGTGCCAGCAGTGGGAGCGGGGGGCGCGGAGGAAACACCATATATTTT. This codes for CASSGSGGRGGNTIYF.

The gene calls are TRBV19 and TRBJ1-6; 9 positions match TRBD1. The trim removed 3 bases at V and 11 bases at J, leaving 14 bases unmatched. Germline-derived CDR1 and CDR2 are LNHDA and SQIVND (reference sequence). The CDR3 contains 17 residues. The CDR3 DNA is TGTGCCAGTAGTATTAGGTTCGACAGGGGGTCAGGTGCACCCCTCCACTTT. It specifies CASSIRFDRGSGAPLHF.

V usage is TRBV27 and J usage is TRBJ1-5; TRBD1 might be the D (6 bases). CDR1 MNHEY and CDR2 SMNVEV come from the germline V gene (reference sequence). The CDR3 contains 13 residues. V lost 4 bases and J lost 9, with 13 bases in between. This CDR3 reads CASSSKQGWPQHF. The CDR3 region has the DNA TGTGCCAGCAGTTCAAAACAGGGTTGGCCCCAGCATTTT.

V usage is TRBV15 and J usage is TRBJ2-2; D possibly corresponds to TRBD2 (5 bases). Trimming removed 5 bases from V and 2 bases from J, with 15 bases in between. The CDR3 runs 16 residues. Germline loops: CDR1 LNHNV, CDR2 YYDKDF (reference sequence). The CDR3 spells CATSPEASINTGELFF. In DNA form, the CDR3 reads TGTGCCACCAGCCCCGAGGCTAGCATAAACACCGGGGAGCTGTTTTTT.

The chain joins TRBV2 to TRBJ1-2; 7 bases map to TRBD1. Trimming took 6 bases from V and 0 from J; bases not matched to a gene: 16. CDR1 and CDR2 (germline): SNHLY, FYNNEI. CDR3 length: 18 residues. The CDR3 loop is CASRTLSGGTFSNYGYTF. CDR3 DNA: TGTGCCAGCAGGACTCTATCAGGGGGGACCTTCTCTAACTATGGCTACACCTTC.

V usage is TRBV5-1 and J usage is TRBJ2-2; 8 bases map to TRBD1. There are 17 residues in the CDR3. Losses at the gene ends were 0 bases for V and 4 bases for J; bases not matched to a gene: 8. Germline V gene lookup returns CDR1 SGHRS and CDR2 YFSETQ. The CDR3 is CASSLEGGRGPTGELFF. Written as DNA, the CDR3 is TGCGCCAGCAGCTTGGAAGGGGGCAGGGGGCCCACCGGGGAGCTGTTTTTT.

The chain joins TRBV9 to TRBJ2-3, with 7 bases that match TRBD2. In germline, CDR1 is SGDLS, CDR2 YYNGEE. Trimming removed 5 bases from V and 1 base from J; junction bases left unmatched: 13. The CDR3 runs 17 residues. This CDR3 is CASSVLDGGLGTDTQYF. CDR3 DNA sequence: TGTGCCAGCAGTGTTCTAGACGGGGGGTTGGGCACAGATACGCAGTATTTT.

The chain links TRBV5-1 to TRBJ2-1, with D possibly TRBD1 on 5 matching bases. The CDR3 is 15 residues long. Deletions cut 1 base from V and 1 base from J, with 9 bases between. Germline values: CDR1 SGHRS, CDR2 YFSETQ. The CDR3 protein is CASSLLPGSYNEQFF. DNA for the CDR3: TGCGCCAGCAGCTTGTTGCCAGGGTCCTACAATGAGCAGTTCTTC.

The V gene is TRBV27, the J gene TRBJ1-1; TRBD1 agrees at 7 bases. Trimming took 2 bases from V and 3 from J; bases not matched to a gene: 6. The CDR3 spans 15 residues. Germline assignment: CDR1 MNHEY and CDR2 SMNVEV (reference sequence). For the CDR3, the DNA is TGTGCCAGCAGTTTAGGCGCAGGGGGTTACACTGAAGCTTTCTTT. As protein: CASSLGAGGYTEAFF.

This clone was recorded only once. CDR3 residues: CASSPGDRPNSPLHF. The DNA of the CDR3 is TGTGCCAGTAGCCCGGGGGACCGACCTAATTCACCCCTCCACTTT. V gene TRBV19 combines with J gene TRBJ1-6; the D gene is possibly TRBD1 (5 bases). The germline gives CDR1 LNHDA, CDR2 SQIVND (reference sequence). This CDR3 spans 15 amino acids. Trimming took off 6 bases at V and 6 bases at J, with 15 bases between the two ends.

The chain employs TRBV6-5 and TRBJ2-1, with 8 bases that match TRBD2. Trimming at V came to 6 bases and at J to 4 bases, leaving 5 bases not matched to a gene. Germline CDR1 is MNHEY and CDR2 is SVGAGI. The CDR3 sequence is 14 residues long. The CDR3 loop is CASSGGDGYNEQFF. CDR3 sequence (DNA): TGTGCCAGCAGCGGGGGGGACGGATACAATGAGCAGTTCTTC.

The chain couples TRBV12-3 or TRBV12-4 to TRBJ1-5; D call uncertain. The CDR3 length is 13 residues. V lost 3 bases, J lost 6 bases, and 9 bases lay in between. This CDR3 reads CASSFLAGQPQHF. As DNA, the CDR3 is TGTGCCAGCAGTTTCTTAGCGGGTCAGCCCCAGCATTTT.